This TCR beta chain was found in a study of T cells in tuberculosis. The protocol was immunoSEQ multiplex PCR, while the TCRdb copy is restricted to in-frame clones and leaves out a portion. The sample has approximately 29,000 clones, around 90% seen once; the top ten hold 5% to 7%. This CDR3 is built from 16 residues. The J segment lost 4 bases and the V segment lost 1 base, leaving 4 bases of the junction unmatched. Looked up from germline, CDR1 is SNHLY and CDR2 is FYNNEI. The TCR comes from a donor aged 10-29 years with latent tuberculosis or without tuberculosis infection. V is TRBV2 and J is TRBJ2-1; 10 positions match TRBD1. Source material: PBMCs. CDR3 sequence: CASSEVGTGDYNEQFF. The CDR3 DNA reads TGTGCCAGCAGTGAAGTCGGGACAGGGGATTACAATGAGCAGTTCTTC.